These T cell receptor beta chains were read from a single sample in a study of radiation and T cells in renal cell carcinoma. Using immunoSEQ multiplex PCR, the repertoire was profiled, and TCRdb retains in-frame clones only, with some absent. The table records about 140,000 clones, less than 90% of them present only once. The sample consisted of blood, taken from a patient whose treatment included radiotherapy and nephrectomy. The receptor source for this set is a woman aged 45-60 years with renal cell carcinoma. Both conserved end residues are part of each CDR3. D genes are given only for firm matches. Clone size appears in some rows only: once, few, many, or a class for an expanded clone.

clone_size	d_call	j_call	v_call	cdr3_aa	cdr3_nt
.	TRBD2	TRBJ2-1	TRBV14	CASSLYSGLAGGSYNEQFF	TGTGCCAGCAGCCTCTATAGTGGGCTAGCGGGAGGGTCCTACAATGAGCAGTTCTTC
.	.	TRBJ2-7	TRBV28	CASNSPGRYEQYF	TGTGCCAGCAACTCGCCAGGGAGGTACGAGCAGTACTTC
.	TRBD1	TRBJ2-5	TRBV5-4	CASSRSGTGEETQYF	TGTGCCAGCAGCCGATCCGGGACAGGGGAGGAGACCCAGTACTTC
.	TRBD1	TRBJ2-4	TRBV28	CASSLAGTGEGIQYF	TGTGCCAGCAGTTTAGCCGGGACAGGGGAGGGCATTCAGTACTTC
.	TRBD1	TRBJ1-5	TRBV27	CASKLGQGGNQPQHF	TGTGCCAGCAAACTGGGACAGGGAGGCAATCAGCCCCAGCATTTT
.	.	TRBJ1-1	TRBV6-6	CASSPLSEGTEAFF	TGTGCCAGCAGTCCACTGAGCGAAGGCACTGAAGCTTTCTTT
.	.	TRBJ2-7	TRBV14	CASSQGGFSYEQYF	TGTGCCAGCAGCCAGGGCGGGTTCTCCTACGAGCAGTACTTC
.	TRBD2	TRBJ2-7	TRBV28	CASTTGTSGTYEQYF	TGTGCCAGCACCACCGGGACTAGCGGGACCTACGAGCAGTACTTC
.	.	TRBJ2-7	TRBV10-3	CAISESISQGPYEQYF	TGTGCCATCAGTGAGTCGATATCACAGGGACCCTACGAGCAGTACTTC
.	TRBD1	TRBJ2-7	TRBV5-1	CASSPGQGAYEQYF	TGCGCCAGCAGCCCTGGACAGGGGGCCTACGAGCAGTACTTC
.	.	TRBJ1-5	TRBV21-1	CASSPRDRVNQPQHF	TGTGCCAGCAGCCCCCGGGACAGGGTTAATCAGCCCCAGCATTTT
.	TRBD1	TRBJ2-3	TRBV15	CATLSGAGQGTDTQYF	TGTGCCACTCTTTCCGGAGCGGGACAGGGAACAGATACGCAGTATTTT
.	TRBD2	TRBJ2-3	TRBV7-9	CASSPRGLAGTPHTQYF	TGTGCCAGCAGCCCTCGAGGACTAGCGGGGACCCCACATACGCAGTATTTT
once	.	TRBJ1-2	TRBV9	CASSVGVGSDGYTF	TGTGCCAGCAGCGTAGGTGTAGGGAGCGACGGCTACACCTTC
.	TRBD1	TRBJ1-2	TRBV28	CASSTRTGSDYGYTF	TGTGCCAGCAGTACCAGGACAGGATCGGACTATGGCTACACCTTC
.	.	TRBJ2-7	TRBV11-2	CASSLDPNTYEQYF	TGTGCCAGCAGCTTAGATCCAAATACCTACGAGCAGTACTTC
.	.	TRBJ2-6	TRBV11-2	CASSLRGAGGANVLTF	TGTGCCAGCAGCTTAAGGGGAGCAGGTGGGGCCAACGTCCTGACTTTC
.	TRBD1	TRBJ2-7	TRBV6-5	CASSPGQGSEQYF	TGTGCCAGCAGCCCGGGACAGGGAAGTGAGCAGTACTTC
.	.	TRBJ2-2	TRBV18	CASSPFRDGELFF	TGTGCCAGCTCACCATTCCGGGACGGGGAGCTGTTTTTT
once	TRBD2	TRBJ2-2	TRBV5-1	CASSGTSGGATGELFF	TGCGCCAGCAGCGGGACTAGCGGGGGGGCGACCGGGGAGCTGTTTTTT
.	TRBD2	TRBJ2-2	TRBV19	CASNAGRGTGELFF	TGTGCCAGTAATGCCGGGAGGGGTACCGGGGAGCTGTTTTTT
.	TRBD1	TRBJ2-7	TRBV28	CASSLAGTGDYEQYF	TGTGCCAGCAGTTTGGCCGGGACAGGGGACTACGAGCAGTACTTC
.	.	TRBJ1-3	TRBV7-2	CASSAGRVNSGNTIYF	TGTGCCAGCAGCGCTGGCAGGGTGAACTCTGGAAACACCATATATTTT
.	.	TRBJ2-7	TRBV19	CASRMAGSRYEQYF	TGTGCCAGTAGAATGGCGGGGAGTAGGTACGAGCAGTACTTC
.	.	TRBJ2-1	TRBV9	CASSVAGGNNEQFF	TGTGCCAGCAGCGTAGCGGGGGGCAACAATGAGCAGTTCTTC
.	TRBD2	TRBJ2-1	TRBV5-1	CASTSGGANNEQFF	TGCGCCAGCACAAGCGGGGGGGCAAACAATGAGCAGTTCTTC
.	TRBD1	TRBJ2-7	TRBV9	CASSAYQGQGAYEQYF	TGTGCCAGCAGCGCCTACCAAGGACAGGGGGCCTACGAGCAGTACTTC
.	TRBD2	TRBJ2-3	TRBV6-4	CASQNGTSGSVKQYF	TGTGCCAGCCAGAACGGGACTAGCGGGAGTGTAAAGCAGTATTTT
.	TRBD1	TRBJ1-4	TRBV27	CASSFGQGGSKLFF	TGTGCCAGCAGTTTTGGACAGGGCGGATCAAAACTGTTTTTT
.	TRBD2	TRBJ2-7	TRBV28	CASSLPLAGVEQYF	TGTGCCAGCAGTCTTCCTTTGGCGGGAGTGGAGCAGTACTTC
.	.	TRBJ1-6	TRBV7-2	CASSLEVFLDTYNSPLHF	TGTGCCAGCAGCTTAGAAGTTTTTTTGGACACCTATAATTCACCCCTCCACTTT
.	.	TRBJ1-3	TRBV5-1	CASKEAGGDGNTIYF	TGCGCCAGCAAAGAGGCGGGGGGTGATGGAAACACCATATATTTT
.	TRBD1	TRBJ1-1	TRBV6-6	CASSFVRGVATEAFF	TGTGCCAGCAGTTTCGTCAGGGGGGTGGCCACTGAAGCTTTCTTT
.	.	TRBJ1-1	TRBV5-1	CASSLDRMRTEAFF	TGCGCCAGCAGCTTGGACAGAATGAGGACTGAAGCTTTCTTT
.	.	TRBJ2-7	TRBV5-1	CASGEGALSHEQYF	TGCGCCAGCGGGGAGGGGGCTCTGAGCCACGAGCAGTACTTC
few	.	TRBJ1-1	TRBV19	CASSMISGNTEAFF	TGTGCCAGTAGTATGATCAGCGGGAACACTGAAGCTTTCTTT